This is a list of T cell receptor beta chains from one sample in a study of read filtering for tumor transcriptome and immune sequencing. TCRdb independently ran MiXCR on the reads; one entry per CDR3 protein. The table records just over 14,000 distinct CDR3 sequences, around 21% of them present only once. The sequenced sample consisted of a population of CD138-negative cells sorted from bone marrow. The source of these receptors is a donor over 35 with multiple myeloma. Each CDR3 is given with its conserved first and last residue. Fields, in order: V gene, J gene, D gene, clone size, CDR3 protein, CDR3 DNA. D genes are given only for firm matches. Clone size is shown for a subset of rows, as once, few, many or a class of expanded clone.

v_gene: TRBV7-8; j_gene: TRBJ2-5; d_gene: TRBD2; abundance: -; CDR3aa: CASSLGAGVSWETQYF; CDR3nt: TGTGCCAGCAGCTTAGGAGCGGGAGTTTCGTGGGAGACCCAGTACTTC
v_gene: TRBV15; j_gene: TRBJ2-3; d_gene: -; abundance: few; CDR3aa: CATSPGADTQYF; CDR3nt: TGTGCCACCAGTCCGGGGGCAGATACGCAGTATTTT
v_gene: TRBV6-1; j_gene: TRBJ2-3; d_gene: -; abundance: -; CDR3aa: CASAESTDTQYF; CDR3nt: TGTGCCAGCGCGGAAAGCACAGATACGCAGTATTTT
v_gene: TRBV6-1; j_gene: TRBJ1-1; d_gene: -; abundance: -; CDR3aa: CASSRVGSTEAFF; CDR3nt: TGTGCCAGCAGCAGAGTAGGAAGTACTGAAGCTTTCTTT
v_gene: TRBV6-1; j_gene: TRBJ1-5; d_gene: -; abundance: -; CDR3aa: CASSEALSQPQHF; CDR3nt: TGTGCCAGCAGTGAAGCGCTCTCACAGCCCCAGCATTTT
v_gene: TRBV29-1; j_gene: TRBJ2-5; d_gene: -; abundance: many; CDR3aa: CSVRLGGPQETQYF; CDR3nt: TGCAGCGTTCGCCTCGGTGGGCCCCAAGAGACCCAGTACTTC
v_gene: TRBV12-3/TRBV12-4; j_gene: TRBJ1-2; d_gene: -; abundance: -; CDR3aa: CASSFVGYGYTF; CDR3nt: TGTGCCAGCAGTTTCGTCGGATATGGCTACACCTTC
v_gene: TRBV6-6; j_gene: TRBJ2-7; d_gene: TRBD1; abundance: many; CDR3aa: CASTVTGVHEQYF; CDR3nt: TGTGCCAGCACCGTGACAGGGGTCCACGAGCAGTACTTC
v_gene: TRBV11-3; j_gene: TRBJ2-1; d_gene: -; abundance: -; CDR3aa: CASSPRGREQFF; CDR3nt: TGTGCCAGCAGCCCACGGGGGCGTGAGCAGTTCTTC
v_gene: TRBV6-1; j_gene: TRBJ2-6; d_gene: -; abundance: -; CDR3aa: CASSARTPTGANVLTF; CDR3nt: TGTGCCAGCAGTGCGAGGACGCCGACTGGGGCCAACGTCCTGACTTTC
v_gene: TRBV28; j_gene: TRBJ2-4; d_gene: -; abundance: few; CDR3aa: CASRTRVAKNIQYF; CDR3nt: TGTGCCAGCAGGACGCGGGTAGCCAAAAACATTCAGTACTTC
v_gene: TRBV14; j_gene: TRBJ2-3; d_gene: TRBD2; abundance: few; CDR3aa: CASSHRGTSGSTDTQYF; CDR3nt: TGTGCCAGCAGCCATCGCGGGACTAGCGGTAGCACAGATACGCAGTATTTT
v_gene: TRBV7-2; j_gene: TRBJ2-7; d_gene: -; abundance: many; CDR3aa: CASSFGQGPYEQYF; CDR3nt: TGTGCCAGCAGCTTTGGGCAGGGGCCCTACGAGCAGTACTTC
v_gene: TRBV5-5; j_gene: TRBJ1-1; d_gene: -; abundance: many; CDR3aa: CASSFAGRNTEAFF; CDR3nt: TGTGCCAGCAGCTTTGCAGGGAGGAACACTGAAGCTTTCTTT
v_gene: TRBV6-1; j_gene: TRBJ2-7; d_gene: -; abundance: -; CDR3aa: CASTKSGEQYF; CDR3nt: TGTGCCAGCACCAAATCGGGGGAGCAGTACTTC
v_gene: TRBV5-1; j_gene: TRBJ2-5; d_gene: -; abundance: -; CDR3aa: CASRAQNIETQYF; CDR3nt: TGCGCCAGCAGGGCTCAGAATATAGAGACCCAGTACTTC
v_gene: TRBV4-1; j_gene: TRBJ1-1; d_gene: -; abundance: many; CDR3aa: CASTSGLGEGAFF; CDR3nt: TGCGCCAGCACCTCGGGGTTAGGGGAAGGAGCTTTCTTT
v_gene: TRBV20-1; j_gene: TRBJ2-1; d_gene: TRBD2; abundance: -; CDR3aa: CSAQAGGNNEQFF; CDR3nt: TGCAGTGCTCAGGCGGGAGGGAACAATGAGCAGTTCTTC
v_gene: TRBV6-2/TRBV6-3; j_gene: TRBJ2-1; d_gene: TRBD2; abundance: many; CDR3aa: CASRAGGGNEQFF; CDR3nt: TGTGCCAGCCGAGCGGGAGGTGGCAATGAGCAGTTCTTC
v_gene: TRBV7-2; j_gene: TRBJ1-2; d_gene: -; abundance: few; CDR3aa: CASSLFGRADNYGYTF; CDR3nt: TGTGCCAGCAGCCTATTCGGACGGGCGGATAACTATGGCTACACCTTC
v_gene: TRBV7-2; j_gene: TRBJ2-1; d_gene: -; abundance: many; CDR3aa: CASSLFSSSIYNEQFF; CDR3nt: TGTGCCAGCAGCTTATTCTCTAGCAGCATCTACAATGAGCAGTTCTTC
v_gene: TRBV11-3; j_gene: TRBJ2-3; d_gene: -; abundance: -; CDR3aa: CASSSRSQQGGGTDTQYF; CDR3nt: TGTGCCAGCAGCTCTAGGTCACAACAGGGGGGGGGCACAGATACGCAGTATTTT
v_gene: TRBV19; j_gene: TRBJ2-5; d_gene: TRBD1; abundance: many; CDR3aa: CASRQGNGETQYF; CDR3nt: TGTGCCAGCCGACAGGGGAATGGAGAGACCCAGTACTTC
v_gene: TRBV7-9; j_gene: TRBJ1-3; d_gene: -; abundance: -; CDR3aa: CASSSSIRRDNSGNTIYF; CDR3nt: TGTGCCAGCAGCTCCTCGATTCGGCGGGACAACTCTGGAAACACCATATATTTT
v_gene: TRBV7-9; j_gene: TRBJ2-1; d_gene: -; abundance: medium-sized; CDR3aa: CASSSGNEQFF; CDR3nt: TGTGCCAGCAGCTCTGGCAATGAGCAGTTCTTC
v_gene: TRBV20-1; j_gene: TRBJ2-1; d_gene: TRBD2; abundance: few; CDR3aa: CSATRTSGEVGEQFF; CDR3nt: TGCAGTGCTACTAGGACTAGCGGGGAGGTTGGTGAGCAGTTCTTC
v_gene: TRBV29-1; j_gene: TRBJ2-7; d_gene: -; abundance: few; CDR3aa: CSVLQGTVYEQYF; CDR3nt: TGCAGCGTTCTACAGGGTACTGTCTACGAGCAGTACTTC
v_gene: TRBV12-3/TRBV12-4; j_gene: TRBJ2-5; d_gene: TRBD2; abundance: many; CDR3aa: CASSGLRLAGLQETQYF; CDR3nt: TGTGCCAGCAGCGGGCTAAGACTAGCGGGACTACAAGAGACCCAGTACTTC
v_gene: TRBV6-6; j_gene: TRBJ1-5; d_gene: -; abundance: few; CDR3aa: CASSYGRRGNQPQHF; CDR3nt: TGTGCCAGCAGTTACGGGCGACGGGGCAATCAGCCCCAGCATTTT
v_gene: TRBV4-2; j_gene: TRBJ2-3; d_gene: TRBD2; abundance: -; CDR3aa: CASSQASGRGQDTQYF; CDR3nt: TGTGCCAGCAGCCAGGCTAGCGGGAGGGGGCAAGATACGCAGTATTTT
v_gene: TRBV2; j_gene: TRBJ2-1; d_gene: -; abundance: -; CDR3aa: CASSVQGTSYNEQFF; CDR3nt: TGTGCCAGCAGTGTCCAGGGTACGTCCTACAATGAGCAGTTCTTC
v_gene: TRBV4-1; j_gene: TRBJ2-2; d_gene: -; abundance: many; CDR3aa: CASTKTRTGELFF; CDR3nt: TGCGCCAGCACCAAAACTAGGACCGGGGAGCTGTTTTTT
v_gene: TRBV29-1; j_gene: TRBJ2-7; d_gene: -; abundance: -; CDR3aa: CSVEGNDYYEQYF; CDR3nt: TGCAGCGTTGAGGGGAACGACTACTACGAGCAGTACTTC
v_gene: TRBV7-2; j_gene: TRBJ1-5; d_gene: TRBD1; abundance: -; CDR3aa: CASSLLQGNRPQHF; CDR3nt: TGTGCCAGCAGCTTACTACAGGGGAATCGGCCCCAGCATTTT
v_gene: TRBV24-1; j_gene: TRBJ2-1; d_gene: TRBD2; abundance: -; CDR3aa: CVTSDPGLAGYNEQFF; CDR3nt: TGTGTCACCAGTGACCCGGGACTAGCGGGCTACAATGAGCAGTTCTTC
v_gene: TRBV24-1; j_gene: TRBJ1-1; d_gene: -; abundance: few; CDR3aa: CATSDVGEVAAFF; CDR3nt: TGTGCCACCAGTGACGTGGGCGAGGTGGCGGCTTTCTTT
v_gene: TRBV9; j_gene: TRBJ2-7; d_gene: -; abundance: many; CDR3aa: CASSVGLEYEQYF; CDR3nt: TGTGCCAGCAGCGTGGGACTGGAGTACGAGCAGTACTTC
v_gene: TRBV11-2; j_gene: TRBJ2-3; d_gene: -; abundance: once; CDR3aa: CASSLATGTQYF; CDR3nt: TGTGCCAGCAGCTTAGCCACGGGCACGCAGTATTTT